A selection of T cell receptor beta chains follows, all from one sample in a study of blood T cell repertoires in COVID-19. TCRdb's copy holds only in-frame clones and misses some; the assay was immunoSEQ multiplex PCR. The sample shows 200,000 to 300,000 clones, 85% to 90% of them seen only once. The sample taken for sequencing was peripheral blood. The receptors were gathered from a woman aged 55-75 years with COVID-19, enrolled during active disease. Both conserved end residues are part of each CDR3. D genes are given only for firm matches.

J gene	D gene	V gene	CDR3 protein
TRBJ2-1	-	TRBV27	CASSFVAIGGNEQFF
TRBJ1-3	TRBD1	TRBV18	CASSPRTGGSGNTIYF
TRBJ1-6	TRBD1	TRBV2	CASLDREDSGNSPLHF
TRBJ1-5	-	TRBV21-1	CASSPRGDRGGPWRHQPQHF
TRBJ2-7	TRBD1	TRBV2	CATATDRAYEQYF
TRBJ2-5	TRBD2	TRBV5-1	CASSANVAGGQETQYF
TRBJ1-5	-	TRBV7-2	CASSRLPGGLNQPQHF
TRBJ2-3	-	TRBV28	CASSPIGGTDTQYF
TRBJ2-1	TRBD1	TRBV4-1	CASSQDNRGDYNEQFF
TRBJ2-3	-	TRBV9	CASSVVGTDTQYF
TRBJ1-1	TRBD1	TRBV19	CASSRQPGQRNTEAFF
TRBJ2-1	TRBD2	TRBV27	CASSFPLAGGPGEQFF
TRBJ2-1	TRBD2	TRBV5-4	CASSSDSGVDEQFF
TRBJ2-5	TRBD1	TRBV7-2	CASSQRTGGEKTQYF
TRBJ1-5	-	TRBV27	CASSLGSGNSNQPQHF
TRBJ2-2	-	TRBV4-2	CASSQAGNGELFF
TRBJ2-1	TRBD2	TRBV5-4	CASSWEGARNEQFF
TRBJ1-5	-	TRBV27	CASKGQGSNQPQHF
TRBJ1-5	-	TRBV28	CASSPGGRRNQPQHF
TRBJ2-1	TRBD1	TRBV6-6	CASSTTGITFF
TRBJ2-3	-	TRBV7-2	CASSFYRTYLGDTQYF
TRBJ2-3	-	TRBV27	CAVSEAGRATDTQYF
TRBJ1-5	TRBD1	TRBV2	CASSSWTGRRNQPQHF
TRBJ2-7	-	TRBV7-9	CASSLGQGITYEQYF
TRBJ1-2	TRBD1	TRBV29-1	CSVSGTGVYGYTF
TRBJ2-1	-	TRBV6-2/TRBV6-3	CASSYSKHEQFF
TRBJ1-5	-	TRBV3-1/TRBV3-2	CASSQANQPQHF
TRBJ1-5	-	TRBV7-2	CASSLAHNQPQHF
TRBJ2-7	TRBD2	TRBV3-1/TRBV3-2	CASSQDLAGGYEQYF
TRBJ1-2	-	TRBV28	CASQTVNYGYTF
TRBJ2-1	-	TRBV11-3	CASSLSRRSSYNEQFF
TRBJ2-3	-	TRBV6-2/TRBV6-3	CASSYDYPATQYF
TRBJ1-1	TRBD1	TRBV5-4	CASSPGTGNTEAFF
TRBJ1-5	TRBD1	TRBV3-1/TRBV3-2	CASSQDMGQGLQPQHF
TRBJ2-1	TRBD2	TRBV18	CASSPRDAGVGEQFF
TRBJ1-3	TRBD1	TRBV28	CASRKGQGEVGNTIYF
TRBJ2-5	TRBD2	TRBV3-1/TRBV3-2	CASSPGDPSGAQETQYF
TRBJ1-6	-	TRBV6-5	CASSYSGKTGSPLHF
TRBJ2-7	-	TRBV10-3	CAISGDWGHNEQYF
TRBJ2-7	TRBD2	TRBV30	CAWTRLRLAGGEEQYF